This is a list of T cell receptor beta chains from one sample in a study of shared clonotypes between healthy human individuals. Clones were sequenced by immunoSEQ multiplex PCR, and TCRdb holds only the in-frame ones, with some missing. The sample holds over 2 million clones, around 90% seen once. Sequencing was performed on naive CD4+ T cells from PBMCs. These receptors all come from a man younger than 35 in good health. Some clones in this sample may be carry-over from other donors' samples. Each CDR3 is given with its conserved first and last residue. A D gene is named only where the DNA matches it firmly. Clone size is shown for a subset of rows, as once, few, many or a class of expanded clone.

TRBD1	NA	TRBV6-5	TRBJ1-2	CASSPGQGDYGYTF	TGTGCCAGCAGTCCCGGACAGGGTGACTATGGCTACACCTTC
NA	NA	TRBV7-3	TRBJ2-6	CASSLGANVLTF	TGTGCCAGCTCACTCGGGGCCAACGTCCTGACTTTC
NA	NA	TRBV7-3	TRBJ2-2	CASSLTGGANTGELFF	TGTGCCAGCAGCTTAACAGGGGGAGCCAACACCGGGGAGCTGTTTTTT
TRBD2	NA	TRBV7-9	TRBJ2-7	CASSPRRGLAAGGSEQYF	TGTGCCAGCAGCCCGCGAAGGGGACTAGCGGCAGGAGGTAGCGAGCAGTACTTC
NA	NA	TRBV7-3	TRBJ2-5	CASSPRPSFGETQYF	TGTGCCAGCAGCCCCAGGCCCTCCTTCGGGGAGACCCAGTACTTC
NA	NA	TRBV9	TRBJ1-1	CASSVLSSGENTEAFF	TGTGCCAGCAGCGTGTTATCTTCCGGCGAGAACACTGAAGCTTTCTTT
NA	NA	TRBV18	TRBJ2-7	CASSPGYSYEQYF	TGTGCCAGCTCACCGGGGTACTCCTACGAGCAGTACTTC
TRBD1	NA	TRBV9	TRBJ2-3	CASSVRTGDTQYF	TGTGCCAGCAGCGTCAGGACAGGAGATACGCAGTATTTT
NA	NA	TRBV9	TRBJ1-5	CASSRGVGGNQPQHF	TGTGCCAGCAGTAGGGGGGTTGGAGGCAATCAGCCCCAGCATTTT
NA	NA	TRBV15	TRBJ1-1	CATSSWVGNTEAFF	TGTGCCACCAGCAGCTGGGTCGGGAACACTGAAGCTTTCTTT
NA	NA	TRBV29-1	TRBJ1-1	CSAAPYTEAFF	TGCAGCGCGGCCCCTTACACTGAAGCTTTCTTT
TRBD1	NA	TRBV7-9	TRBJ2-7	CASSLATGGEQYF	TGTGCCAGCAGCTTAGCTACAGGGGGAGAGCAGTACTTC
NA	NA	TRBV10-3	TRBJ2-5	CAISEGGAGETQYF	TGTGCCATCAGTGAGGGAGGGGCGGGGGAGACCCAGTACTTC
TRBD2	NA	TRBV7-2	TRBJ2-1	CASSYTSGYNEQFF	TGTGCCAGCAGCTATACTAGCGGATACAATGAGCAGTTCTTC
NA	NA	TRBV28	TRBJ2-7	CASGTGYYYYEQYF	TGTGCCAGCGGTACAGGGTATTATTACTACGAGCAGTACTTC
TRBD1	NA	TRBV2	TRBJ1-4	CASSDADRANEKLFF	TGTGCCAGCAGTGATGCCGACAGGGCAAATGAAAAACTGTTTTTT
TRBD1	NA	TRBV7-3	TRBJ2-3	CASSRTGGTDTQYF	TGTGCCAGCAGCCGGACAGGGGGCACAGATACGCAGTATTTT
TRBD1	NA	TRBV28	TRBJ1-6	CASSLARTGTTNNSPLHF	TGTGCCAGCAGTTTGGCACGGACAGGGACCACTAATAATTCACCCCTCCACTTT
NA	NA	TRBV5-8	TRBJ2-7	CASSLVETAAVF	TGTGCCAGCAGCTTGGTGGAGACAGCCGCGGTCTTC
TRBD1	NA	TRBV27	TRBJ1-4	CASGFTWDREKLFF	TGTGCCAGCGGATTTACCTGGGACAGAGAAAAACTGTTTTTT
TRBD1	NA	TRBV5-1	TRBJ2-3	CASSPDRAYTQYF	TGCGCCAGCAGCCCCGACAGGGCCTATACGCAGTATTTT
NA	once	TRBV2	TRBJ1-3	CASGPPGRSGNTIYF	TGTGCCAGCGGCCCCCCAGGCCGCTCTGGAAACACCATATATTTT